This T cell receptor beta chain appears in the sequencing data of a study of spatial heterogeneity in lung cancer. Across the whole study: For tumor regions, TCR transcript counts showed a strong correlation with a T cell module score derived from matched bulk RNA-seq. A unique TCR and UMI combination showed up more than ten times in raw reads, on average.

MiXCR, applied by TCRdb to the 5' RACE reads, yields one record per CDR3 protein. This table holds around 18,000 distinct CDR3 sequences, over 7% found once. V was cut by 4 bases and J by 0 bases, with 6 bases left in between. The CDR3 runs to 14 residues. The germline V gene encodes CDR1 MNHEY and CDR2 SVGAGI. Remarks on this clonotype: Its antigen is not known.

The time point denotes: sample taken at primary tumor resection. The donors, roughly 70 patients with untreated early-stage non-small cell lung cancer, provided the samples. Overall study results and limits: One measure, the expanded intratumoral alpha and beta TCR count, tracked tumor mutation counts.

The TCR originated in a female donor with early-stage non-small cell lung cancer. The specimen was lung tumor tissue, collected at surgery. The V gene is TRBV6-5, the J gene TRBJ2-2, with D uncertain. The CDR3 region is CASSSSANTGELFF. DNA for the CDR3: TGTGCCAGCAGTTCAAGCGCGAACACCGGGGAGCTGTTTTTT.